This T cell receptor (beta chain) derives from a study of identical twins listed by TCRdb under 2016. Regarding the research as a whole: The study deep-sequenced TCR alpha and beta repertoires from monozygotic twins, unrelated adults of various ages and cord blood to test whether fetal clonotypes persist. To rule out contamination, replicate twin experiments were performed at different times with different library preparation protocols.

What the authors observed across the whole study: Compared with coincidental sharing between unrelated individuals, an excess of low generation-probability sequences was observed among out-of-frame TCR alpha sequences shared between twins. Invariant T cells such as MAIT and iNKT could partly confound zero-insertion analyses, though diverse VJ usage argued against this for most clonotypes. In monozygotic twins, out-of-frame TCR alpha sharing was systematically underestimated by recombination models, although the models agreed with sharing between unrelated individuals. Fewer insertions were carried by abundant cord blood beta clonotypes; a weaker similar trend was observed in young adult naive repertoires, while no such trend was observed in memory repertoires. Conclusions relied on cross-sectional statistical analysis, since the same donors could not be followed over many years. Excess twin sharing in beta out-of-frame sequences was weaker because fewer shared sequences lowered the signal-to-noise ratio.

Libraries came from 5' RACE. Sequencing instrument: Illumina HiSeq 2000. Template switching introduced a universal primer binding site; the final cDNA contained a unique molecular identifier, enabling accurate counting of TCR cDNA molecules. Specific primers in the conserved constant-segment region were used to synthesize first-strand cDNA for TCR alpha and beta chains. To control for contamination, every cDNA library was double barcoded, receiving both a SMART-Mk sample barcode and Illumina barcodes. TruSeq adapter sequences and Illumina sample barcodes were added in two successive PCR steps. The TCR alpha and beta cDNA libraries were sequenced on the Illumina HiSeq platform using custom primers. In the authors' own workflow: MiGEC was used to process raw reads and extract unique molecular identifiers, and MiXCR was used to find CDR3 positions. For each individual, recombination models were inferred using an EM algorithm with the repgenHMM and IGoR tools. Shared clonotype analysis was performed with the tcR package in R, normalizing sharing by the product of cloneset sizes. To study raw recombination free of thymic and clonal selection effects, out-of-frame nonproductive sequences were analyzed. TCRdb itself trimmed the public reads at Q25 with fastp, ran MiXCR and retained productive beta chains. Every CDR3 protein is listed once, alongside the most common genes and DNA of its rows. The V and J calls come from TCRdb's annotation, not from the publication. For this sample there are more than 1.5 million distinct CDR3 sequences; roughly 35% appear just once. The leading ten clones occupy around 0.3% of the sample.

Only healthy Caucasian donors were included. CDR1 and CDR2, looked up from the germline V gene, are LGHNA and YNFKEQ. Including cysteine and phenylalanine, the CDR3 has 15 amino acids. The sequence is cut down to CDR3 DNA, 45 bases in frame from base 1. The germline ends are 12 bases apart after V is trimmed by 0 bases and J by 4 bases. This clonotype has ten or more counts. Its binding antigen is unknown. Base qualities were left out, and no much larger clone turns up one base away. The TCR comes from a newborn girl in good health. The sample comprised cord blood. The V and J segments used are TRBV4-2 and TRBJ1-2; no D gene can be assigned with confidence. The nucleotide sequence reads as follows: TGTGCCAGCAGCCAAGATCACGGGATTTCCTATGGCTACACCTTC. It codes for CASSQDHGISYGYTF.